Sequencing of this T cell receptor (beta chain) was carried out in a study of cytomegalovirus exposure and HLA in healthy donors. Study results and limitations: Highly shared sequence variants in one cluster were likely a sequencing artifact. CMV serostatus was the only recorded immune exposure for donors.

Healthy bone marrow donors made up the donor group. Looked up from germline, CDR1 is LGHNA and CDR2 is YNFKEQ. V shed 4 bases and J 6 bases; nucleotides not matched to a gene: 13. This CDR3 is 18 amino acids long. Remarks on this clone: As yet, its antigen is unknown.

Both 60 Vbeta primers and 13 Jbeta primers went into the PCR. Produced via immunoSEQ multiplex PCR; TCRdb's table is partial and in-frame only. Of about 86,000 clones listed, approximately 78% are singletons. The TCR was taken from a male donor in good health and CMV-seropositive. The rearrangement joins TRBV4-2 to TRBJ2-1; 12 nucleotides match TRBD1. Sequencing was done on a sample of PBMCs. The CDR3 nucleotides are TGTGCCAGCAGCCTATCACCGGGACAGGGGGCTAGCGTCAATGAGCAGTTCTTC. This encodes CASSLSPGQGASVNEQFF.